This passage covers 18 T cell receptor beta chains from one sample sequenced in a study of lymphopenia after photon versus proton radiotherapy. The data were produced by immunoSEQ multiplex PCR, yet TCRdb's version contains in-frame clones alone and is incomplete. The data show around 22,000 clones, more than 80% seen once. Source: peripheral blood, taken from a patient treated with photon-based radiotherapy. The receptors were sampled from a man aged 35-49 years with gastric cancer.

This clone appeared once. The chain has TRBV5-1 and TRBJ2-2; 7 nucleotides align to TRBD1. Germline CDR1 SGHRS, CDR2 YFSETQ. The CDR3 is 15 amino acids. After removal of 6 bases from V and 1 base from J, the junction contained 6 bases not matched to a gene. The CDR3 nucleotides are TGCGCCAGCATGCGGACAGGCCAGAACACCGGGGAGCTGTTTTTT. Amino acids: CASMRTGQNTGELFF.

The CDR3 DNA reads TGCGCCAGCAGCTTGGTGGGGACAGGGGGCAGGAACACTGAAGCTTTCTTT. Protein product: CASSLVGTGGRNTEAFF. The V gene is TRBV5-1, the J gene TRBJ1-1; 12 bases line up with TRBD1. With V trimmed by 0 bases and J by 1 base, 4 bases remained unmatched. This CDR3 region has 17 residues. Germline V gives CDR1 SGHRS, CDR2 YFSETQ.

The chain recombines TRBV19 with TRBJ1-2; 8 bases agree with TRBD1. Germline V CDR1 and CDR2: LNHDA, SQIVND (reference sequence). With 5 bases clipped from V and 9 bases from J, the junction kept 11 bases outside the gene matches. The CDR3 consists of 14 residues. The CDR3 DNA is TGTGCCAGTAGTGAGGGACAGGCGTCCACGCGCTACACCTTC. As protein: CASSEGQASTRYTF.

This rearrangement joins TRBV6-5 to TRBJ2-2; D remains unclear. With 2 bases removed from V and 4 bases from J, the gap between germline ends came to 8 bases. Germline values: CDR1 MNHEY, CDR2 SVGAGI. The CDR3 has 14 amino acids. Written as DNA, the CDR3 is TGTGCCAGCAGTTACACCCGCCGCACCGGGGAGCTGTTTTTT. Residues: CASSYTRRTGELFF.

The genes are TRBV6-5 and TRBJ1-4; 8 bases fit TRBD1. Germline CDR1 MNHEY, CDR2 SVGAGI. The CDR3 consists of 14 residues. The ends lost 6 bases at V and 5 bases at J; junction bases unmatched: 5. The CDR3 sequence: CASSGRGQNEKLFF. CDR3 DNA: TGTGCCAGCAGCGGCAGGGGGCAGAATGAAAAACTGTTTTTT.

The genes are TRBV5-8 and TRBJ2-7, with TRBD2 as a possible D gene (5 bases). The CDR3 runs to 14 residues. The V gene lost 1 base and the J gene lost 1 base, with 9 bases spanning the gap. Germline CDR1 and CDR2: SGHTS and YDEGEE. CDR3 DNA: TGTGCCAGCAGCTTGTCGGGAAGTTCCTACGAGCAGTACTTC. Amino acid sequence: CASSLSGSSYEQYF.

The genes are TRBV18 and TRBJ2-5; D is possibly TRBD2 (5 bases). Per germline, CDR1 KGHSH and CDR2 LQKENI. The CDR3 extends over 13 amino acids. V shed 3 bases and J shed 3 bases, with 8 bases lying between them. CDR3 DNA: TGTGCCAGCTCACCTATCGGGAAAGAGACCCAGTACTTC. Its translation is CASSPIGKETQYF.

This clone came up a few times. The same CDR3 arises from other DNA sequences in this sample as well. The chain joins TRBV27 to TRBJ2-1; D not resolved. The V end was cut by 5 bases, the J end by 7 bases, with 9 bases between. Germline V gene data show CDR1 as MNHEY and CDR2 as SMNVEV (reference sequence). The CDR3 consists of 12 residues. CDR3 bases: TGTGCCAGCAGTATCCTCGGGAATGAGCAGTTCTTC. This translates into CASSILGNEQFF.

This clone occurred once. V gene TRBV9 combines with J gene TRBJ2-5, with TRBD1 matching 7 bases. This CDR3 spans 14 amino acids. Losses at the gene ends were 4 bases for V and 3 bases for J; bases not matched to a gene: 6. Germline-derived CDR1 and CDR2 are SGDLS and YYNGEE. CDR3 coding DNA: TGTGCCAGCAGCCAGGGGGACAGCGAAGAGACCCAGTACTTC. Its protein is CASSQGDSEETQYF.

The rearrangement uses TRBV9 and TRBJ2-1; 9 bases are a match to TRBD1. This CDR3 is built from 15 residues. Germline loops: CDR1 SGDLS, CDR2 YYNGEE. With V trimmed by 1 base and J by 6 bases, 5 bases remained unmatched. The CDR3 coding sequence is TGTGCCAGCAGCGTACGACAGGGGGGGTCCAATGAGCAGTTCTTC. Its protein is CASSVRQGGSNEQFF.

This chain links TRBV7-2 with TRBJ1-4; D is unclear. The germline CDR1 and CDR2 sequences are SGHTA and FQGNSA. The CDR3 is 12 amino acids. Trimming removed 1 base from V and 7 bases from J, with 4 bases in between. The DNA of the CDR3 is TGTGCCAGCAGCTTAGACCGTGAAAAACTGTTTTTT. This translates into CASSLDREKLFF. Based on the CDR3 plus reference TRBV7-2 and TRBJ1-4, the full variable domain is GAGVSQSPSNKVTEKGKDVELRCDPISGHTALYWYRQSLGQGLEFLIYFQGNSAPDKSGLPSDRFSAERTGGSVSTLTIQRTQQEDSAVYLCASSLDREKLFFGSGTQLSVL.

V and J are TRBV2 and TRBJ1-1; no firm D call. CDR1 and CDR2 (germline): SNHLY, FYNNEI. Trimming cost V 8 bases and J 1 base, with 11 bases left between them. CDR3 length: 13 amino acids. The CDR3 region has the DNA TGTGCCAGCCTCATTGGGGAGAACACTGAAGCTTTCTTT. Amino acids: CASLIGENTEAFF.

This clone was found a few times. The genes are TRBV5-5 and TRBJ1-6; tentative D call: TRBD1 (5 bases). Germline CDR1 and CDR2: SGHKS and YYEKEE (reference sequence). This CDR3 has 16 amino acids. V lost 6 bases and J lost 7, with 20 bases in between. CDR3 region: CASKAGQGLENSPLHF. In DNA, the CDR3 is TGTGCCAGCAAAGCGGGGCAGGGACTGGAGAATTCACCCCTCCACTTT. Full variable domain (missing parts from reference TRBV5-5 and TRBJ1-6): DAGVTQSPTHLIKTRGQQVTLRCSPISGHKSVSWYQQVLGQGPQFIFQYYEKEERGRGNFPDRFSARQFPNYSSELNVNALLLGDSALYLCASKAGQGLENSPLHFGNGTRLTVT.

The V gene is TRBV4-2, the J gene TRBJ2-3, with D perhaps TRBD2 (7 bases). CDR3 length equals 16 residues. Germline loops: CDR1 LGHNA, CDR2 YNFKEQ. V gave up 1 base and J gave up 1 base, with 12 bases separating them. CDR3 in DNA: TGTGCCAGCAGCCAAGGCCGGGGGGCCCGCACAGATACGCAGTATTTT. Encoded protein: CASSQGRGARTDTQYF.

This chain connects TRBV11-3 to TRBJ2-4; D possibly uses TRBD1 or TRBD2 (6 bases each). The V gene's germline CDR1 is SGHNT and CDR2 YENEEA. V was trimmed by 4 bases and J by 6 bases, leaving 19 bases between them. CDR3 length: 16 amino acids. The CDR3 region has the DNA TGTGCCAGCAGCTACCTACTCGGGGGCAGGGGAAACATTCAGTACTTC. This codes for CASSYLLGGRGNIQYF. Variable domain in full (rest from reference TRBV11-3 and TRBJ2-4): EAGVVQSPRYKIIEKKQPVAFWCNPISGHNTLYWYLQNLGQGPELLIRYENEEAVDDSQLPKDRFSAERLKGVDSTLKIQPAELGDSAVYLCASSYLLGGRGNIQYFGAGTRLSVL.

The gene calls are TRBV4-1 and TRBJ2-5, with 9 bases aligning to TRBD2. CDR1 and CDR2 from the germline V gene are MGHRA and YSYEKL. Losses at the gene ends were 2 bases for V and 2 bases for J; bases not matched to a gene: 9. CDR3 size: 17 residues. CDR3 nucleotides: TGCGCCAGCAGCCAATTTTCCCGACTAGCGGTACAAGAGACCCAGTACTTC. Its protein product is CASSQFSRLAVQETQYF.

This clone was observed a single time. The V call is TRBV7-2, the J call TRBJ2-2; tentatively, D is TRBD2 (6 bases). The CDR3 is 13 residues long. CDR1 is SGHTA and CDR2 is FQGNSA in the germline V gene. Trimming shortened V by 5 bases and J by 6 bases, and 10 bases separated the two germline ends. In DNA, the CDR3 is TGTGCCAGCAGCCCCGGGACTTCCGGGGAGCTGTTTTTT. Protein product: CASSPGTSGELFF.

The V and J genes are TRBV10-3 and TRBJ1-6, with TRBD1 identical over 7 bases. The CDR3 is 14 amino acids. Germline V CDR1 and CDR2: ENHRY, SYGVKD. Trimming at V came to 3 bases and at J to 8 bases, leaving 4 bases not matched to a gene. For the CDR3, the DNA is TGTGCCATCAGTGAAGGGGACAGCTATTCACCCCTCCACTTT. Amino acids: CAISEGDSYSPLHF.